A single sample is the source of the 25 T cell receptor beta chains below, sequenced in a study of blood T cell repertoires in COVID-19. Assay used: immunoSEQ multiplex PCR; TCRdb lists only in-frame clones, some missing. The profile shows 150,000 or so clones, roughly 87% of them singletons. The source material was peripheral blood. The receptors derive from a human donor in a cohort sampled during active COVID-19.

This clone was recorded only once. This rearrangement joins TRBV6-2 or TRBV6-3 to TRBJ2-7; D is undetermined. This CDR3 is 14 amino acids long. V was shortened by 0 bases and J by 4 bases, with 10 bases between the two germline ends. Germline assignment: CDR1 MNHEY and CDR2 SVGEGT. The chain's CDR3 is CASSYSNSLYEQYF. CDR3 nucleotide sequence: TGTGCCAGCAGTTACTCAAACAGTTTATACGAGCAGTACTTC.

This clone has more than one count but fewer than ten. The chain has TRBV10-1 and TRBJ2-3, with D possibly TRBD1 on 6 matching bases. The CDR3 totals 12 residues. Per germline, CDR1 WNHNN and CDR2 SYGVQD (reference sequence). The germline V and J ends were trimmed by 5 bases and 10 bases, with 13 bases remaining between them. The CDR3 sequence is CASSLTGRAQYF. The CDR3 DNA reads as TGCGCCAGCAGTCTTACAGGGAGAGCGCAGTATTTT.

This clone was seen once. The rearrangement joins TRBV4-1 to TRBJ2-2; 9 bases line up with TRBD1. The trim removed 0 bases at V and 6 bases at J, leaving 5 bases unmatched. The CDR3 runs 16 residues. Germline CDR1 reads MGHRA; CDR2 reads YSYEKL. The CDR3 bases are TGCGCCAGCAGCCAAGAAGTGGGACAGGGTGCCGGGGAGCTGTTTTTT. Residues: CASSQEVGQGAGELFF.

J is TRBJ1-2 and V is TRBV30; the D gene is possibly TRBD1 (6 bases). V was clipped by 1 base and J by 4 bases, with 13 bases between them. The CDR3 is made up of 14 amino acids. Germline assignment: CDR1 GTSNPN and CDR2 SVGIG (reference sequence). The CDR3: CAWSEQGTSYGYTF. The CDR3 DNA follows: TGTGCCTGGAGTGAGCAGGGGACGAGCTATGGCTACACCTTC.

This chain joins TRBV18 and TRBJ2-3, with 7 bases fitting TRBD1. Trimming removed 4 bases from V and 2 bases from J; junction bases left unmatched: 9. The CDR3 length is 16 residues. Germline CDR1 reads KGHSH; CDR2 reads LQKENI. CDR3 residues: CASSRRGQVFTDTQYF. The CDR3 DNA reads TGTGCCAGCTCACGACGAGGACAGGTATTCACAGATACGCAGTATTTT. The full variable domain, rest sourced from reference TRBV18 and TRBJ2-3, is NAGVMQNPRHLVRRRGQEARLRCSPMKGHSHVYWYRQLPEEGLKFMVYLQKENIIDESGMPKERFSAEFPKEGPSILRIQQVVRGDSAAYFCASSRRGQVFTDTQYFGPGTRLTVL.

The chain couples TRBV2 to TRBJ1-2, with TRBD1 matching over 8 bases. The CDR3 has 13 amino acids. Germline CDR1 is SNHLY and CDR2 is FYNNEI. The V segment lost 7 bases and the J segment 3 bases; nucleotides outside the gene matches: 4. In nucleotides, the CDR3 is TGTGCCAGCAAACAGGGGGTGGACTATGGCTACACCTTC. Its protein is CASKQGVDYGYTF.

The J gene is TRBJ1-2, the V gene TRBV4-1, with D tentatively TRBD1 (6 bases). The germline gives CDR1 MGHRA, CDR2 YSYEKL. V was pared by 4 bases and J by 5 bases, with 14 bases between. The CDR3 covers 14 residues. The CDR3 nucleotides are TGCGCCAGCAGCCCGGACTTCACAGGGTATGGCTACACCTTC. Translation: CASSPDFTGYGYTF.

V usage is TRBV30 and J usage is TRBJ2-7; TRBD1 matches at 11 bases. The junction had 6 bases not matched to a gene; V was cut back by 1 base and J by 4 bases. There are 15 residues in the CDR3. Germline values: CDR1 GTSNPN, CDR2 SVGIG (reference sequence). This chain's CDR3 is CAWSAPDRGQYEQYF. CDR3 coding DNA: TGTGCCTGGAGTGCCCCGGACAGGGGGCAGTACGAGCAGTACTTC. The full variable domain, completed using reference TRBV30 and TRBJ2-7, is SQTIHQWPATLVQPVGSPLSLECTVEGTSNPNLYWYRQAAGRGLQLLFYSVGIGQISSEVPQNLSASRPQDRQFILSSKKLLLSDSGFYLCAWSAPDRGQYEQYFGPGTRLTVT.

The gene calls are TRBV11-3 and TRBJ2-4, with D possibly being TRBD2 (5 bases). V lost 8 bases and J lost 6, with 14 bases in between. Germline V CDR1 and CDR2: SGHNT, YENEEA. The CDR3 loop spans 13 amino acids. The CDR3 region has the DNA TGTGCCAGCTCATTTGGAGGAGTAAACATTCAGTACTTC. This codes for CASSFGGVNIQYF.

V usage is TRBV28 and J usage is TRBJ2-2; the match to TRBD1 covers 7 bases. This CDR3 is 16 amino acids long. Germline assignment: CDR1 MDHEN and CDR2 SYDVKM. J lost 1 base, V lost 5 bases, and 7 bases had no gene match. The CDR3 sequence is CASSGWDSMNTGELFF. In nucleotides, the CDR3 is TGTGCCAGCAGTGGCTGGGACAGCATGAACACCGGGGAGCTGTTTTTT.

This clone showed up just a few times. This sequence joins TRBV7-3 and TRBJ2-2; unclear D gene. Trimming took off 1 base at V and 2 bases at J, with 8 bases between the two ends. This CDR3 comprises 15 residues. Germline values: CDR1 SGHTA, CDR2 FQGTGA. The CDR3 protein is CASSLNPGNTGELFF. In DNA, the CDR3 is TGTGCCAGCAGCTTAAATCCGGGTAACACCGGGGAGCTGTTTTTT.

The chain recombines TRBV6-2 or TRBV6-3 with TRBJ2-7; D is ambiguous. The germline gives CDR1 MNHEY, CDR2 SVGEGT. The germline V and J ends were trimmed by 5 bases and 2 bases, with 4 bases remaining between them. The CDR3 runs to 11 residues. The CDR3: CASSQTYEQYF. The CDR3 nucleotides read TGTGCCAGCAGTCAAACCTACGAGCAGTACTTC.

For the CDR3, the DNA is TGTGCCAGTAGTATATCCCCCGGGGTGGAGCAGTACTTC. Protein product: CASSISPGVEQYF. V is TRBV19 and J is TRBJ2-7; D is perhaps TRBD2 (5 bases). CDR1 is LNHDA and CDR2 is SQIVND in the germline V gene (reference sequence). This CDR3 spans 13 amino acids. The V end lost 2 bases, the J end lost 7 bases, and 12 bases lay between the germline ends.

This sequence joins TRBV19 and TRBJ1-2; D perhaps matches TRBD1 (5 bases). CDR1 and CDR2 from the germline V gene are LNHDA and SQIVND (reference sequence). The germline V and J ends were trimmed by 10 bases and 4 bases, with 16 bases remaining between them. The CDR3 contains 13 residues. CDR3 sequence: CATNGGTFYGYTF. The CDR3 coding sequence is TGTGCCACGAACGGGGGTACCTTCTATGGCTACACCTTC.

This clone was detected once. Written as DNA, the CDR3 is TGCAGCGTTGAGTTGACGCGGACAGGCGCCTACGAGCAGTACTTC. Translation gives CSVELTRTGAYEQYF. The chain links TRBV29-1 to TRBJ2-7, with TRBD1 matching 7 bases. The V gene end was trimmed by 3 bases and the J gene end by 2 bases; junction bases not matched to a gene: 10. The length of the CDR3 is 15 residues. Germline CDR1 and CDR2: SQVTM and ANQGSEA.

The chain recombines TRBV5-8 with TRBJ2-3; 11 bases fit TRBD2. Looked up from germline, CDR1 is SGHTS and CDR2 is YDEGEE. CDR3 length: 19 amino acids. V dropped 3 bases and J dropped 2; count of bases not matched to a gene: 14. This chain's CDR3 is CASSSLQAGLAAFTDTQYF. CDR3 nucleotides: TGTGCCAGCAGCTCACTCCAGGCGGGACTAGCGGCTTTCACAGATACGCAGTATTTT. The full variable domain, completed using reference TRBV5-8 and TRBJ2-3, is EAGVTQSPTHLIKTRGQQATLRCSPISGHTSVYWYQQALGLGLQFLLWYDEGEERNRGNFPPRFSGRQFPNYSSELNVNALELEDSALYLCASSSLQAGLAAFTDTQYFGPGTRLTVL.

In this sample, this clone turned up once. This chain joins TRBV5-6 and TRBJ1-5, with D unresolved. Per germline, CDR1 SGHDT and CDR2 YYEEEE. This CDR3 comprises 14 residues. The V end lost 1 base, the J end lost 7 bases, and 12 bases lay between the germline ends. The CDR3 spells CASSLIGPGQPQHF. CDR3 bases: TGTGCCAGCAGCTTGATCGGCCCGGGACAGCCCCAGCATTTT.

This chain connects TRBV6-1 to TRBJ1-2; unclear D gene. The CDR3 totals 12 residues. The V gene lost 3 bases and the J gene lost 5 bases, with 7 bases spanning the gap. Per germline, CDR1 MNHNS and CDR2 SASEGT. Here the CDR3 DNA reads TGTGCCAGCAGTGAGGCAGTATATGGCTACACCTTC. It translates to CASSEAVYGYTF.

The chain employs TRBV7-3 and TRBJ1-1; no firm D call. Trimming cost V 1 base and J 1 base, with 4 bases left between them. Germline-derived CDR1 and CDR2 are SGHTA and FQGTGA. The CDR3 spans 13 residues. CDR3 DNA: TGTGCCAGCAGCTTAAACGGGAACACTGAAGCTTTCTTT. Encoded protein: CASSLNGNTEAFF.

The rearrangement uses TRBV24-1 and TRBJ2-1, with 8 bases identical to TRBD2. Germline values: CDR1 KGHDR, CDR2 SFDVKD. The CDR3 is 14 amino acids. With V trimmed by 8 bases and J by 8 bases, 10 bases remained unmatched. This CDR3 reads CATTGSGSEDEQFF. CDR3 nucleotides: TGTGCCACCACTGGGAGCGGGAGCGAGGATGAGCAGTTCTTC.

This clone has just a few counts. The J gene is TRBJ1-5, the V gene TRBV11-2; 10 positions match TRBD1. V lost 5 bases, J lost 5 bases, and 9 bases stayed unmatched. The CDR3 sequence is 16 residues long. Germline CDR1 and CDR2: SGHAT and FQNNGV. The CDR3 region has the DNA TGTGCCAGCAGCGCGGGGGACAGGGGCTCTGATCAGCCCCAGCATTTT. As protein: CASSAGDRGSDQPQHF.

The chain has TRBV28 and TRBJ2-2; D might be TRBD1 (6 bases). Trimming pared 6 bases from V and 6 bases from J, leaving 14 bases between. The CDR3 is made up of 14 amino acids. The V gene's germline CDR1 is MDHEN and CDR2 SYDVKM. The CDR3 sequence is CASSPLQGPGELFF. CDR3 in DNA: TGTGCCAGCAGCCCACTACAGGGACCCGGGGAGCTGTTTTTT.

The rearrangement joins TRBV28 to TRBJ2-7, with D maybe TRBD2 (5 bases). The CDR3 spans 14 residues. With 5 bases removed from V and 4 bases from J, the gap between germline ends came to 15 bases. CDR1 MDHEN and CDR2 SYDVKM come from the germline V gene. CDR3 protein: CASSPPGSLYEQYF. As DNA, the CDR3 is TGTGCCAGCAGTCCACCGGGATCCCTGTACGAGCAGTACTTC.

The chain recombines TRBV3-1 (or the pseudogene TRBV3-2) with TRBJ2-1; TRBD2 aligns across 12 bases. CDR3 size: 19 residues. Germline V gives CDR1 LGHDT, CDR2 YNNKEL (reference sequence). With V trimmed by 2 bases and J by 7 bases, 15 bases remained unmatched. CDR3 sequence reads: CASSQLLTGPSGRANEQFF. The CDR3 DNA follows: TGTGCCAGCAGCCAACTTTTAACGGGTCCTAGCGGGAGGGCGAATGAGCAGTTCTTC.

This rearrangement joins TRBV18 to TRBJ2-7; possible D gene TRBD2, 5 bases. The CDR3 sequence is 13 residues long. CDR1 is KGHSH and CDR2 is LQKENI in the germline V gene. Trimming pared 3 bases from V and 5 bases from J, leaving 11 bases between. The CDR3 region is CASSPSRGNEQYF. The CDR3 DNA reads TGTGCCAGCTCACCTAGCCGGGGTAACGAGCAGTACTTC.